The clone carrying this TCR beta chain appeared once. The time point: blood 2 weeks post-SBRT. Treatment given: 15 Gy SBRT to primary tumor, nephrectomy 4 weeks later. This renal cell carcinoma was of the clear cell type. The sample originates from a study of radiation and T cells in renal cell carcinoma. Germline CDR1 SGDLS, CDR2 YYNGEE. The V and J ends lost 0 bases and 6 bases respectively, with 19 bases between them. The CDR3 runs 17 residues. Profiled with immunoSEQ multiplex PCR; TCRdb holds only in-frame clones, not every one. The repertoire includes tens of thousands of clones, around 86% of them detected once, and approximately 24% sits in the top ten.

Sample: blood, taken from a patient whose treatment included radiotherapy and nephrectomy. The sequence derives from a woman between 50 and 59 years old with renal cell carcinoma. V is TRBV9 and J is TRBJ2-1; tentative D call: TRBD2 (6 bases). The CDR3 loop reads CASSVATWGDRLNEQFF. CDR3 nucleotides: TGTGCCAGCAGCGTAGCTACCTGGGGGGACCGCCTCAATGAGCAGTTCTTC.